This T cell receptor beta chain was documented in a study of PD-L1 blockade in urothelial cancer. Background on the study: Reported median T cell count for blood samples was roughly 150,000.

Measured with immunoSEQ multiplex PCR; TCRdb has only the in-frame clones, and not every one. The sample contains 100,000 or so clones, 91% of which appear only once. The CDR3 has 13 residues. CDR1 SGHNT and CDR2 YYREEE come from the germline V gene (reference sequence). Deletions cut 0 bases from V and 0 bases from J, with 2 bases between. This sequence joins TRBV5-4 and TRBJ2-3; D remains unclear. The sample was PBMCs, taken around atezolizumab (anti-PD-L1) treatment. This clonotype was obtained from a woman older than 75 with urothelial cancer. CDR3 DNA: TGTGCCAGCAGCTTGGTAAGCACAGATACGCAGTATTTT. Translation: CASSLVSTDTQYF.